The text below deals with one T cell receptor (beta chain). As yet, its antigen is unknown. Though nominally healthy at sampling, donors likely had unrecorded immune exposures. The record originates from a study of cytomegalovirus exposure and HLA in healthy donors. The PCR used 60 Vbeta and 13 Jbeta primers. TCRdb's table, derived via immunoSEQ multiplex PCR, lists solely in-frame clones and lacks some. Here the sample spans 75,000 to 100,000 clones, around 67% being singletons. Study results and caveats: Generally TCR sequences proved uncommon, though certain public TCRs appeared in numerous donors. In a later analysis, across HLA loci, associated TCR counts were highest for DRB1, lowest for HLA-C. In a later analysis, donors in an Asian-associated ancestry cluster reportedly had fewer N-insertions in productive TCRs than the cohort mean.

In germline, CDR1 is SQVTM, CDR2 ANQGSEA. This CDR3 contains 10 residues. V lost 5 bases and J lost 6, with 7 bases in between. The source of this sequence is a male donor in good health and CMV-seronegative. Material for sequencing was PBMCs. This chain uses TRBV29-1 with TRBJ1-1; D not resolved. The chain's CDR3 is CSVRLAEAFF. The CDR3 DNA follows: TGCAGCGTTCGCTTAGCTGAAGCTTTCTTT.